One and the same sample provided the 23 T cell receptor beta chains below, sequenced in a study of blood T cell repertoires in COVID-19. Clones were sequenced by immunoSEQ multiplex PCR, and TCRdb holds only the in-frame ones, with some missing. The table records approximately 140,000 clones, roughly 80% of them present only once. Sequenced input: peripheral blood. The source is a human donor in a cohort sampled during active COVID-19.

The chain is built from TRBV4-3 and TRBJ1-5, with 8 bases lining up with TRBD1. Germline CDR1 LGHNA, CDR2 YSLEER. The CDR3 has 14 amino acids. V was clipped by 4 bases and J by 7 bases; unmatched bases: 6. The CDR3, as DNA: TGCGCCAGCAGCCTCCGGACAGGGCGACAGCCCCAGCATTTT. As protein: CASSLRTGRQPQHF.

This clone was seen just once. V and J are TRBV5-1 and TRBJ1-1, with 7 nucleotides matching TRBD1. The V and J ends lost 2 bases and 1 base, in that order; junction bases with no gene match: 2. The CDR3 loop spans 14 amino acids. In germline, CDR1 is SGHRS, CDR2 YFSETQ. This CDR3 reads CASSLGTENTEAFF. The CDR3 bases are TGCGCCAGCAGCTTAGGGACAGAGAACACTGAAGCTTTCTTT.

The rearrangement uses TRBV19 and TRBJ2-1; 9 bases map to TRBD2. Looked up from germline, CDR1 is LNHDA and CDR2 is SQIVND (reference sequence). The CDR3 consists of 16 residues. V trimming: 5 bases; J trimming: 5 bases; junction bases outside the gene matches: 10. CDR3 bases: TGTGCCAGTAGTGCTCCGGGACTAGCAGGGGACAATGAGCAGTTCTTC. Translation: CASSAPGLAGDNEQFF.

This clone was counted at least ten times. This chain joins TRBV6-6 and TRBJ1-3, with TRBD1 as a possible D gene (5 bases). The CDR3 consists of 14 residues. Trimming stripped 2 bases from V and 2 bases from J, with 7 bases between. The germline gives CDR1 MNHNY, CDR2 SVGAGI (reference sequence). The CDR3 DNA reads as TGTGCCAGCAGTTACGGGGGGGCTGGAAACACCATATATTTT. Translated: CASSYGGAGNTIYF.

The rearrangement uses TRBV28 and TRBJ1-5; 10 bases are shared with TRBD1. Germline-derived CDR1 and CDR2 are MDHEN and SYDVKM. The CDR3 has 17 amino acids. V was clipped by 5 bases and J by 2 bases; unmatched bases: 9. This chain's CDR3 is CASSTGQGNFGNQPQHF. For the CDR3, the DNA is TGTGCCAGCAGTACGGGACAGGGGAATTTTGGCAATCAGCCCCAGCATTTT.

The chain is built from TRBV5-8 and TRBJ1-2; D is undetermined. Germline CDR1 is SGHTS and CDR2 is YDEGEE. This CDR3 spans 14 amino acids. Trimming removed 4 bases at V and 8 bases at J, with 18 bases between. The CDR3 DNA follows: TGTGCCAGCAGCACCCGGGAGAGGGCGTCGGGCTACACCTTC. Amino acids: CASSTRERASGYTF.

This clone was seen once. The V and J genes are TRBV6-2 or TRBV6-3 and TRBJ1-1; 10 nucleotides match TRBD1. The CDR3 sequence is 18 residues long. The junction had 14 bases not matched to a gene; V was cut back by 6 bases and J by 1 base. The germline CDR1 and CDR2 sequences are MNHEY and SVGEGT. For the CDR3, the DNA is TGTGCCAGCAGCTGGGGGGGGACAGGGGCCGTAAGGAACACTGAAGCTTTCTTT. Amino acid sequence: CASSWGGTGAVRNTEAFF.

This chain's CDR3 is CASSFQVGADNSPLHF. CDR3 bases: TGCGCCAGCAGCTTTCAGGTAGGGGCGGACAATTCACCCCTCCACTTT. This chain connects TRBV5-1 to TRBJ1-6; D may be TRBD1 (5 bases). CDR3 size: 16 residues. The V end lost 2 bases, the J end lost 7 bases, and 16 bases lay between the germline ends. Germline values: CDR1 SGHRS, CDR2 YFSETQ.

Notes on this clone: This same CDR3 is encoded by further DNA sequences in the sample. The chain joins TRBV9 to TRBJ1-1; D is unclear. V was trimmed by 0 bases and J by 1 base, leaving 7 bases between them. This CDR3 comprises 14 residues. Looked up from germline, CDR1 is SGDLS and CDR2 is YYNGEE. This CDR3 reads CASSVASRNTEAFF. The CDR3 bases are TGTGCCAGCAGCGTAGCTTCGAGGAACACTGAAGCTTTCTTT. Using reference TRBV9 and TRBJ1-1 for the parts outside the CDR3, the full variable domain is DSGVTQTPKHLITATGQRVTLRCSPRSGDLSVYWYQQSLDQGLQFLIQYYNGEERAKGNILERFSAQQFPDLHSELNLSSLELGDSALYFCASSVASRNTEAFFGQGTRLTVV.

This chain uses TRBV9 with TRBJ1-3; D is uncertain. Germline V gives CDR1 SGDLS, CDR2 YYNGEE. Trimming stripped 3 bases from V and 2 bases from J, with 6 bases between. The CDR3 runs 13 residues. CDR3 DNA sequence: TGTGCCAGCAGCGCCACAACTGGAAACACCATATATTTT. The encoded protein is CASSATTGNTIYF.

The J gene is TRBJ2-1, the V gene TRBV10-3; TRBD1 is a possible D gene (5 bases). The CDR3 consists of 13 residues. CDR1 and CDR2 from the germline V gene are ENHRY and SYGVKD. Deletions cut 3 bases from V and 7 bases from J, with 10 bases between. CDR3 amino acids: CAISDRGVNEQFF. Here the CDR3 DNA reads TGTGCCATCAGTGATAGGGGTGTTAATGAGCAGTTCTTC.

With respect to this clone: The sample contains more than one DNA sequence encoding this CDR3. The V and J genes are TRBV5-4 and TRBJ1-1, with D possibly matching TRBD1 (5 bases). The CDR3 runs to 13 residues. From germline, CDR1 is SGHNT and CDR2 YYREEE (reference sequence). V lost 2 bases, J lost 1 base, and 6 bases lay in between. CDR3 DNA sequence: TGTGCCAGCAGCTTTGACAGGAACACTGAAGCTTTCTTT. It codes for CASSFDRNTEAFF.

This clone has only a few counts. The V gene is TRBV6-5, the J gene TRBJ1-5, with no clear D. Germline lookup yields CDR1 MNHEY and CDR2 SVGAGI. The CDR3 runs to 16 residues. Trimming left V 2 bases short and J 3 bases short, with 14 bases between. CDR3 residues: CASSYSGIGFNQPQHF. The CDR3 bases are TGTGCCAGCAGTTACAGCGGGATTGGATTCAATCAGCCCCAGCATTTT.

The V and J genes are TRBV7-2 and TRBJ1-2; D possibly corresponds to TRBD1 (5 bases). Looked up from germline, CDR1 is SGHTA and CDR2 is FQGNSA. There are 14 residues in the CDR3. V lost 3 bases and J lost 2, with 10 bases in between. This chain's CDR3 is CASSFLQENYGYTF. The CDR3 region has the DNA TGTGCCAGCAGCTTTTTACAGGAGAACTATGGCTACACCTTC.

The chain is built from TRBV29-1 and TRBJ1-2, with D possibly being TRBD1 (5 bases). The CDR3 is 14 amino acids. Trimming pared 7 bases from V and 5 bases from J, leaving 20 bases between. CDR1 is SQVTM and CDR2 is ANQGSEA in the germline V gene. CDR3: CSADDSTTPYGYTF. The CDR3, as DNA: TGCAGCGCTGACGACAGTACTACGCCTTATGGCTACACCTTC.

The chain is built from TRBV29-1 and TRBJ1-2, with TRBD1 matching 7 bases. The V gene end was trimmed by 3 bases and the J gene end by 4 bases; junction bases not matched to a gene: 2. Germline V lookup: CDR1 SQVTM, CDR2 ANQGSEA. The CDR3 runs to 12 residues. The CDR3 reads CSVERGLYGYTF. The CDR3 nucleotides are TGCAGCGTTGAGAGGGGGCTCTATGGCTACACCTTC.

J is TRBJ1-4 and V is TRBV6-5; D remains unclear. The CDR3 has 12 amino acids. The ends were cut back, 6 bases at V and 4 bases at J, with 6 bases in the middle. CDR1 is MNHEY, CDR2 SVGAGI, per germline. The CDR3 spells CASRRSNEKLFF. The CDR3 DNA reads as TGTGCCAGCAGGAGGAGTAATGAAAAACTGTTTTTT.

This clone was observed a handful of times. The chain joins TRBV7-2 to TRBJ1-6, with D perhaps TRBD1 (6 bases). There are 14 residues in the CDR3. Germline CDR1 reads SGHTA; CDR2 reads FQGNSA. V was trimmed by 3 bases and J by 7 bases, leaving 10 bases between them. CDR3 nucleotides: TGTGCCAGCAGCTTCCGGACAGAGAATTCACCCCTCCACTTT. This sequence encodes CASSFRTENSPLHF.

The count of this clone is one. The chain couples TRBV3-1 (or the pseudogene TRBV3-2) to TRBJ1-3; D uncertain. Germline lookup yields CDR1 LGHDT and CDR2 YNNKEL (reference sequence). The CDR3 spans 16 residues. The V end was cut by 1 base, the J end by 0 bases, with 10 bases between. In DNA, the CDR3 is TGTGCCAGCAGCCAAGGCAGAGGGTTCTCTGGAAACACCATATATTTT. The encoded protein is CASSQGRGFSGNTIYF.

This clone appeared a few times. Different DNA sequences within this sample yield the same CDR3. The J gene is TRBJ2-3, the V gene TRBV3-1 (or the pseudogene TRBV3-2), with 8 bases matching TRBD1. V gave up 3 bases and J gave up 1 base; unmatched junction bases: 3. The V gene's germline CDR1 is LGHDT and CDR2 YNNKEL (reference sequence). The CDR3 runs 15 residues. As DNA, the CDR3 is TGTGCCAGCAGCCAGACAGGGGCGGGCACAGATACGCAGTATTTT. It specifies CASSQTGAGTDTQYF.

CDR3 in DNA: TGTGCCAGCCGGGGAGGGGACAGGGGGCTGCTCGAGCAGTACTTC. Translating gives CASRGGDRGLLEQYF. The chain links TRBV6-5 to TRBJ2-7, with 12 bases that match TRBD1. CDR3 length: 15 amino acids. V was pared by 8 bases and J by 6 bases, with 11 bases of the junction left unmatched. Germline CDR1 and CDR2: MNHEY and SVGAGI.

The DNA for the CDR3 is TGCGCCAGCAGCCAAGGCCCTGGGGGACAGGGTAACAATGAGCAGTTCTTC. Amino acids: CASSQGPGGQGNNEQFF. V and J are TRBV4-3 and TRBJ2-1, with 9 bases fitting TRBD1. This CDR3 has 17 residues. Germline loops: CDR1 LGHNA, CDR2 YSLEER. Trimming cost V 1 base and J 5 bases; bases outside gene matches: 9.

The chain joins TRBV25-1 to TRBJ2-3; 14 bases agree with TRBD2. CDR3 size: 18 residues. The V gene's germline CDR1 is MGHDK and CDR2 SYGVNS. Germline trimming cut 7 bases from V and 3 bases from J; bases unmatched to any gene: 12. The CDR3 reads CASKKTSGGAGWTDTQYF. CDR3 bases: TGTGCCAGCAAGAAGACTAGCGGGGGGGCGGGATGGACAGATACGCAGTATTTT.